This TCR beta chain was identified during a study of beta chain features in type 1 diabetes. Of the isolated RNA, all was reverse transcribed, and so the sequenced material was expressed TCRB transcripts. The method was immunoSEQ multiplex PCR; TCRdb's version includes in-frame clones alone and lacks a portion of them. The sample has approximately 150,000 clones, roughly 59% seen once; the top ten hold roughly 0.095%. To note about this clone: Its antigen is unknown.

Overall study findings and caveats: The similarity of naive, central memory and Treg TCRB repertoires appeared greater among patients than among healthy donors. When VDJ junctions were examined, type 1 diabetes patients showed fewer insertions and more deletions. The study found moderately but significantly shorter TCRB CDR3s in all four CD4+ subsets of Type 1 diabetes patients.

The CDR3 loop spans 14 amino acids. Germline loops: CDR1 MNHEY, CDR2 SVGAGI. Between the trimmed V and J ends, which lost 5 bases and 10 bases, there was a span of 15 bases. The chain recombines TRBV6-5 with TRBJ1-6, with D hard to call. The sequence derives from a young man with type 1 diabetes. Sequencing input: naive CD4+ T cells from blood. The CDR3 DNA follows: TGTGCCAGCAGTCCTGTTGAGAGGAAGTCACCCCTCCACTTT. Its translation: CASSPVERKSPLHF.